One sample yielded the 8 T cell receptor beta chains listed below, sequenced in a study of blood T cell repertoires in COVID-19. TCRdb's table, derived via immunoSEQ multiplex PCR, lists solely in-frame clones and lacks some. This table holds some 240,000 clones, around 90% found once. Material for sequencing was peripheral blood. The receptors derive from a man between 60 and 70 years old who had recovered from COVID-19.

The gene calls are TRBV7-9 and TRBJ1-2; TRBD1 aligns across 7 bases. The V segment lost 4 bases and the J segment 7 bases; nucleotides outside the gene matches: 3. The CDR3 sequence is 12 residues long. CDR1 SEHNR and CDR2 FQNEAQ come from the germline V gene (reference sequence). The DNA of the CDR3 is TGTGCCAGCAGCTCGCAGGGGGGTGGCTACACCTTC. This codes for CASSSQGGGYTF.

The V gene is TRBV30, the J gene TRBJ1-3; D remains unclear. Germline assignment: CDR1 GTSNPN and CDR2 SVGIG (reference sequence). This CDR3 comprises 16 residues. Trimming pared 4 bases from V and 4 bases from J, leaving 20 bases between. The CDR3 DNA sequence: TGTGCCTGGAAAGAGACGGGCGGGCTAGGAGGAAACACCATATATTTT. Protein product: CAWKETGGLGGNTIYF.

DNA of the CDR3: TGCAGCGTTGAAGAGGGACTACTTCCTGGCGAGCAGTACTTC. Translating gives CSVEEGLLPGEQYF. V is TRBV29-1 and J is TRBJ2-7; 7 bases line up with TRBD2. Germline CDR1 and CDR2: SQVTM and ANQGSEA. CDR3 length: 14 amino acids. V was clipped by 0 bases and J by 6 bases; unmatched bases: 8.

This chain uses TRBV6-5 with TRBJ2-7, with 9 bases lining up with TRBD1. Germline CDR1 is MNHEY and CDR2 is SVGAGI. The CDR3 has 15 amino acids. V dropped 5 bases and J dropped 1; count of bases not matched to a gene: 6. The CDR3 sequence is CASSRTGGDSYEQYF. The CDR3 nucleotides are TGTGCCAGCAGTCGAACAGGGGGCGATTCCTACGAGCAGTACTTC.

The chain is built from TRBV27 and TRBJ2-2; D perhaps matches TRBD2 (6 bases). Trimming shortened V by 4 bases and J by 0 bases, and 12 bases separated the two germline ends. This CDR3 region has 16 residues. Germline CDR1 reads MNHEY; CDR2 reads SMNVEV (reference sequence). The CDR3 DNA follows: TGTGCCAGCAGTTCCATCGGGACTGCGAACACCGGGGAGCTGTTTTTT. Its protein is CASSSIGTANTGELFF.

This clone was observed a single time. The V gene is TRBV6-5, the J gene TRBJ2-2; the match to TRBD2 covers 10 bases. CDR1 is MNHEY and CDR2 is SVGAGI in the germline V gene. The CDR3 is 15 residues long. With 7 bases clipped from V and 7 bases from J, the junction kept 9 bases outside the gene matches. In DNA form, the CDR3 reads TGTGCCAGCACTTTAGCGGGGGGACGGGGCGGGGAGCTGTTTTTT. It specifies CASTLAGGRGGELFF.

The rearrangement links TRBV5-6 to TRBJ1-2, with D possibly matching TRBD1 (6 bases). V lost 5 bases and J 7 bases, leaving 18 bases between the germline ends. Germline V gives CDR1 SGHDT, CDR2 YYEEEE. This CDR3 is 14 amino acids long. The CDR3 coding sequence is TGTGCCAGCAGAGCCGGGACACGGGCCACTGGCTACACCTTC. Protein: CASRAGTRATGYTF.

The chain has TRBV10-3 and TRBJ1-1; TRBD1 agrees at 8 bases. CDR3 length: 16 residues. CDR1 and CDR2 from the germline V gene are ENHRY and SYGVKD. With V trimmed by 0 bases and J by 8 bases, 11 bases remained unmatched. The CDR3 region is CAISESIGTGATEAFF. The CDR3, as DNA: TGTGCCATCAGTGAGTCGATAGGGACAGGAGCAACGGAAGCTTTCTTT.